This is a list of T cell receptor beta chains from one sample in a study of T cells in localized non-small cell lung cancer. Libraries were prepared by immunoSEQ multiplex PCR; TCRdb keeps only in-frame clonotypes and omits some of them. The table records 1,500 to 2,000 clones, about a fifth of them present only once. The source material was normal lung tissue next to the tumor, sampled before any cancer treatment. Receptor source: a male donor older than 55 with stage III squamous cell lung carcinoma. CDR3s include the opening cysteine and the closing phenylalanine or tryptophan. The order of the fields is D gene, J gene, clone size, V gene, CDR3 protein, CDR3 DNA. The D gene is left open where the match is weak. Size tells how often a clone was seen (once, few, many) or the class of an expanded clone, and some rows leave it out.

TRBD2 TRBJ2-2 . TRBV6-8 CASSRASGGFTGELFF TGTGCCAGCAGCCGAGCTAGCGGGGGATTCACCGGGGAGCTGTTTTTT
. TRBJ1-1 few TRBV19 CASKGTAEAFF TGTGCCAGTAAGGGGACGGCTGAAGCTTTCTTT
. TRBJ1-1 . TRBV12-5 CASNGQTTEAFF TGTGCCAGCAATGGACAGACTACTGAAGCTTTCTTT
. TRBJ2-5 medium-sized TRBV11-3 CASSFDGGRTETQYF TGTGCCAGCAGCTTTGATGGGGGGCGGACGGAGACCCAGTACTTC
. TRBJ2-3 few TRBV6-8 CASSYSPGTVTDTQYF TGTGCCAGCAGTTACTCTCCCGGGACTGTAACAGATACGCAGTATTTT
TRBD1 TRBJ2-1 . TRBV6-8 CASKPGQGFNEQFF TGTGCCAGCAAACCGGGACAGGGGTTCAATGAGCAGTTCTTC
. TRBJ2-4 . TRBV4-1 CASSRSLATEFKNIQYF TGCGCCAGCAGCCGATCCTTGGCGACAGAGTTCAAAAACATTCAGTACTTC
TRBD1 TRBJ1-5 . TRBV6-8 CASSTGTGNFGNQPQHF TGTGCCAGCAGTACCGGGACAGGGAATTTTGGCAATCAGCCCCAGCATTTT
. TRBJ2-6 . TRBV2 CASSEERSGANVLTF TGTGCCAGCAGTGAAGAGCGCTCTGGGGCCAACGTCCTGACTTTC
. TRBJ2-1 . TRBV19 CASSIPDQLELQFF TGTGCCAGTAGTATCCCGGACCAATTGGAGTTACAGTTCTTC
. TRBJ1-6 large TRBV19 CASADRKNSPLHF TGTGCCAGTGCCGACAGAAAGAATTCACCCCTCCACTTT
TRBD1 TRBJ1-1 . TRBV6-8 CASILDRGWEAFF TGTGCCAGCATTCTGGACAGGGGCTGGGAAGCTTTCTTT
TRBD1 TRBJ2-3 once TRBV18 CASSPRDSLDTQYF TGTGCCAGCTCACCACGGGACAGCCTGGATACGCAGTATTTT
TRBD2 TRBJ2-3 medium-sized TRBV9 CASISGTGDTQYF TGTGCCAGCATTAGCGGGACGGGAGATACGCAGTATTTT
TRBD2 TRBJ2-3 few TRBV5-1 CASRPGTSSGDTQYF TGCGCCAGCAGACCCGGGACTAGCTCGGGAGATACGCAGTATTTT
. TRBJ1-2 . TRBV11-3 CASSLDPRQDNYGYTF TGTGCCAGCAGCTTAGACCCCAGACAGGATAACTATGGCTACACCTTC
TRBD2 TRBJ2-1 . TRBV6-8 CASSWLAGGPYNEQFF TGTGCCAGCAGTTGGCTAGCGGGGGGGCCCTACAATGAGCAGTTCTTC
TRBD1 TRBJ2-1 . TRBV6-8 CASTRTGSSYNEQFF TGTGCCAGCACCAGGACAGGCTCATCCTACAATGAGCAGTTCTTC
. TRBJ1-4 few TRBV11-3 CASSHGGTNEKLFF TGTGCCAGCAGCCATGGGGGGACTAATGAAAAACTGTTTTTT
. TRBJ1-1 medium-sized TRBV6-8 CASGLGGEAAFF TGTGCCAGCGGATTGGGGGGGGAGGCAGCTTTCTTT
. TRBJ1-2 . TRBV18 CASSQGGNGYTF TGTGCCAGCTCGCAAGGGGGAAATGGCTACACCTTC
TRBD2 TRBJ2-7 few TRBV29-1 CSVTSGGSYEQYF TGCAGCGTGACTAGCGGGGGCTCCTACGAGCAGTACTTC
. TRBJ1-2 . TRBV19 CASSRTRDNNYGYTF TGTGCCAGTAGTCGAACGAGGGACAACAACTATGGCTACACCTTC
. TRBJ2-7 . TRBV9 CASSVNGNYEQYF TGTGCCAGCAGCGTTAACGGCAACTACGAGCAGTACTTC
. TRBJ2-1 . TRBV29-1 CSARPRGNEQFF TGCAGCGCTCGACCCCGGGGGAATGAGCAGTTCTTC
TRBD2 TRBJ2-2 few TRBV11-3 CASSPSGGYTGELFF TGTGCCAGCAGCCCTAGCGGGGGGTACACCGGGGAGCTGTTTTTT
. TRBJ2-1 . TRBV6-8 CASSSPGLHNEQFF TGTGCCAGCAGTTCACCCGGACTACACAATGAGCAGTTCTTC
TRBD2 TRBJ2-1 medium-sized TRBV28 CASTPGTSGSSSTGEQFF TGTGCCAGCACCCCCGGGACTAGCGGGAGCTCCAGCACGGGTGAGCAGTTCTTC
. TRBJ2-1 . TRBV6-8 CAIDGGLLEQFF TGTGCCATAGACGGGGGACTTCTTGAGCAGTTCTTC
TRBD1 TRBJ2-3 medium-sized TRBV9 CASSVAWQGAFSDTQYF TGTGCCAGCAGCGTAGCCTGGCAGGGGGCTTTCTCAGATACGCAGTATTTT
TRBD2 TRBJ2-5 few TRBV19 CRPVGLAGIGTQYF TGTAGACCCGTCGGACTAGCGGGGATCGGGACCCAGTACTTC
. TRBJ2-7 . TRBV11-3 CASSRYLEGYEQYF TGTGCCAGCAGCAGATACCTTGAGGGTTACGAGCAGTACTTC
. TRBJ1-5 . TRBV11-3 CASSLGQGFVKPQHF TGTGCCAGCAGCCTCGGGCAGGGGTTCGTCAAGCCCCAGCATTTT
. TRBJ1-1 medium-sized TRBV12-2 CALGGGSMNTEAFF TGTGCGCTGGGCGGTGGGTCTATGAACACTGAAGCTTTCTTT
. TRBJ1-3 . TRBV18 CASSPVDMSSGNTIYF TGTGCCAGCTCACCTGTTGACATGAGCTCTGGAAACACCATATATTTT
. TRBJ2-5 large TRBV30 CAWRGELQETQYF TGTGCCTGGAGAGGAGAGTTGCAAGAGACCCAGTACTTC
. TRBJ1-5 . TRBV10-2 CASSAGGEPQHF TGCGCCAGCTCGGCAGGAGGCGAGCCCCAGCATTTT
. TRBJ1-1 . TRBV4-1 CASSQDSAGNTEAFF TGCGCCAGCAGCCAAGATTCAGCGGGGAACACTGAAGCTTTCTTT
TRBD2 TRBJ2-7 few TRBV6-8 CASSYSSSGTYEQYF TGTGCCAGCAGTTACTCGTCTAGCGGGACTTACGAGCAGTACTTC
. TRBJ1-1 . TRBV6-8 CASSYRQNTEAFF TGTGCCAGCAGTTACCGACAGAACACTGAAGCTTTCTTT
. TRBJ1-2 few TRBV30 CAWFLISYGYTF TGTGCCTGGTTCCTAATAAGTTATGGCTACACCTTC
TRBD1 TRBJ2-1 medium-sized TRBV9 CASSTTGDNEQFF TGTGCCAGCAGCACGACAGGGGACAATGAGCAGTTCTTC
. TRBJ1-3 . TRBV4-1 CASSPSGNTIYF TGCGCCAGCAGCCCCTCCGGCAACACCATATATTTT
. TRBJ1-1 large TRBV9 CASSPSGGTEAFF TGTGCCAGCAGCCCCTCTGGGGGCACTGAAGCTTTCTTT
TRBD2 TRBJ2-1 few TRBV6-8 CASSAAGGLYNEQFF TGTGCCAGCAGTGCAGCGGGGGGACTCTACAATGAGCAGTTCTTC
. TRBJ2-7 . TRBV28 CASSLRWPKNYEQYF TGTGCCAGCAGTTTACGATGGCCGAAGAACTACGAGCAGTACTTC
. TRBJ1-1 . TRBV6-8 CAISAGVNTEAFF TGTGCCATCAGTGCGGGGGTGAACACTGAAGCTTTCTTT
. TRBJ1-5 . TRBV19 CASSITVGQPQHF TGTGCCAGTAGTATAACGGTGGGCCAGCCCCAGCATTTT
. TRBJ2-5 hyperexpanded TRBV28 CASSDQVQETQYF TGTGCCAGCAGTGATCAGGTCCAAGAGACCCAGTACTTC
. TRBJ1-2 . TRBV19 CASSFPQGTNYGYTF TGTGCCAGTAGTTTCCCACAGGGAACTAACTATGGCTACACCTTC
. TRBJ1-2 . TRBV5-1 CASSLNGVQGSNYGYTF TGCGCCAGCAGCTTGAACGGGGTACAGGGATCAAACTATGGCTACACCTTC
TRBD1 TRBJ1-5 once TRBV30 CAWSRGMGPQPQHF TGTGCCTGGTCCAGGGGGATGGGACCTCAGCCCCAGCATTTT
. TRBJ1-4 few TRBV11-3 CASSQQGFNEKLFF TGTGCCAGCAGCCAGCAGGGATTTAATGAAAAACTGTTTTTT
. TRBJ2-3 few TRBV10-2 CASSYSGLASTDTQYF TGCGCCAGCAGTTATTCTGGGCTAGCAAGCACAGATACGCAGTATTTT
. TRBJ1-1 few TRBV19 CASSTTSNTEAFF TGTGCCAGTAGTACGACTTCGAACACTGAAGCTTTCTTT